One sample yielded the 27 T cell receptor beta chains listed below, sequenced in a study of blood T cell repertoires in COVID-19. TCRdb's table, derived via immunoSEQ multiplex PCR, lists solely in-frame clones and lacks some. The data hold around 150,000 clones, with approximately 80% observed a single time. Material: peripheral blood. The receptors originated from a woman in her fifties or sixties with acute or convalescent COVID-19.

The V and J genes are TRBV4-3 and TRBJ1-3; 7 bases agree with TRBD1. The V gene's germline CDR1 is LGHNA and CDR2 YSLEER. The V gene end was trimmed by 5 bases and the J gene end by 2 bases; junction bases not matched to a gene: 9. The CDR3 sequence is 16 residues long. The CDR3 DNA follows: TGCGCCAGCAGCTATATTTGGACAGGCCCTGGAAACACCATATATTTT. Protein sequence: CASSYIWTGPGNTIYF.

The J gene is TRBJ1-2, the V gene TRBV6-5; 7 bases agree with TRBD1. Germline V gene sequence: CDR1 MNHEY, CDR2 SVGAGI. This CDR3 has 14 residues. J was trimmed by 0 bases and V by 7 bases; bases with no gene match: 5. DNA of the CDR3: TGTGCCAGCAATACAGGGGACTCTAACTATGGCTACACCTTC. Its protein is CASNTGDSNYGYTF.

This chain links TRBV9 with TRBJ1-4; TRBD1 matches at 7 bases. V trimming: 4 bases; J trimming: 4 bases; junction bases outside the gene matches: 7. This CDR3 region has 15 residues. Per germline, CDR1 SGDLS and CDR2 YYNGEE. Here the CDR3 DNA reads TGTGCCAGCAGCCCCCGACAGGGAAGTAATGAAAAACTGTTTTTT. Translating gives CASSPRQGSNEKLFF.

The chain links TRBV19 to TRBJ1-1; TRBD1 might be the D (5 bases). This CDR3 contains 16 residues. V shed 0 bases and J shed 8 bases, with 19 bases lying between them. The germline gives CDR1 LNHDA, CDR2 SQIVND (reference sequence). CDR3 sequence reads: CASSIEPGRGTAEAFF. The CDR3 nucleotides are TGTGCCAGTAGTATAGAACCCGGACGGGGGACCGCCGAAGCTTTCTTT.

The V gene is TRBV27, the J gene TRBJ1-1; TRBD1 might be the D (5 bases). V lost 5 bases, J lost 2 bases, and 15 bases lay in between. This CDR3 has 15 residues. Germline values: CDR1 MNHEY, CDR2 SMNVEV (reference sequence). The CDR3 is CASSLIGGGNTEAFF. CDR3 nucleotide sequence: TGTGCCAGCAGTCTCATTGGGGGGGGAAACACTGAAGCTTTCTTT.

The rearrangement joins TRBV29-1 to TRBJ2-7; 7 bases align to TRBD2. Germline lookup yields CDR1 SQVTM and CDR2 ANQGSEA. The CDR3 consists of 15 residues. V lost 6 bases to trimming and J lost 6 bases; unmatched junction nucleotides: 17. CDR3 sequence reads: CSVSILAEVMSEQYF. The CDR3 DNA sequence: TGCAGCGTCTCTATTCTAGCGGAGGTGATGAGCGAGCAGTACTTC.

The chain carries TRBV11-2 and TRBJ2-3; 9 nucleotides line up with TRBD2. The CDR3 is 17 residues long. V was pared by 5 bases and J by 2 bases, with 11 bases of the junction left unmatched. Germline V lookup: CDR1 SGHAT, CDR2 FQNNGV. The CDR3 is CASSPKGASGTTDTQYF. CDR3 coding DNA: TGTGCCAGCAGCCCAAAAGGCGCTAGCGGGACCACAGATACGCAGTATTTT.

The chain joins TRBV7-3 to TRBJ2-1, with D perhaps matching TRBD1 (6 bases). Germline V lookup: CDR1 SGHTA, CDR2 FQGTGA. The CDR3 runs to 13 residues. The germline V and J ends were trimmed by 3 bases and 7 bases, with 10 bases remaining between them. CDR3 DNA: TGTGCCAGCAGCTTCGCAGGGGTGAATGAGCAGTTCTTC. Translated, it gives CASSFAGVNEQFF.

V usage is TRBV13 and J usage is TRBJ2-2, with 10 bases aligning to TRBD2. Trimming removed 5 bases from V and 4 bases from J; junction bases left unmatched: 10. The V gene's germline CDR1 is PRHDT and CDR2 FYEKMQ (reference sequence). This CDR3 is 17 amino acids long. CDR3: CASSPQSGGASTGELFF. CDR3 coding DNA: TGTGCCAGCAGCCCGCAAAGCGGGGGGGCCAGCACCGGGGAGCTGTTTTTT.

The chain combines TRBV29-1 with TRBJ1-1; D uncertain. The CDR3 totals 10 residues. CDR1 and CDR2 from the germline V gene are SQVTM and ANQGSEA. V lost 6 bases, J lost 5 bases, and 7 bases lay in between. In nucleotides, the CDR3 is TGCAGCGTAACCCTAACTGAAGCTTTCTTT. Protein product: CSVTLTEAFF.

The V gene is TRBV6-1, the J gene TRBJ1-1; TRBD1 agrees at 11 bases. The germline gives CDR1 MNHNS, CDR2 SASEGT. Trimming cost V 0 bases and J 5 bases; bases outside gene matches: 5. This CDR3 is built from 16 residues. This chain's CDR3 is CASSEAGQGVSTEAFF. CDR3 nucleotides: TGTGCCAGCAGTGAAGCGGGACAGGGGGTATCGACTGAAGCTTTCTTT.

This chain connects TRBV7-6 to TRBJ1-5, with 8 positions matching TRBD1. The CDR3 is 15 amino acids. Trimming took 5 bases from V and 4 from J; bases not matched to a gene: 7. Germline CDR1 SGHVS, CDR2 FNYEAQ. CDR3 coding DNA: TGTGCCAGCAGCGCGCAGACAGGGGAGAATCAGCCCCAGCATTTT. This sequence encodes CASSAQTGENQPQHF.

The chain links TRBV3-1 (or the pseudogene TRBV3-2) to TRBJ2-1; TRBD2 is a possible D gene (5 bases). This CDR3 contains 13 residues. V was clipped by 3 bases and J by 15 bases, with 18 bases between them. Per germline, CDR1 LGHDT and CDR2 YNNKEL (reference sequence). The CDR3 DNA reads as TGTGCCAGCAGCCACGGTCTAGGACTCGGACCGTTCTTC. The encoded protein is CASSHGLGLGPFF.

The rearrangement uses TRBV7-2 and TRBJ2-1, with TRBD2 matching 7 bases. Trimming took 5 bases from V and 5 from J; bases not matched to a gene: 12. The CDR3 totals 16 residues. Germline V gives CDR1 SGHTA, CDR2 FQGNSA. CDR3 in amino acids: CASSHPNLAVNNEQFF. DNA of the CDR3: TGTGCCAGCAGCCACCCCAATCTAGCGGTTAACAATGAGCAGTTCTTC. The full variable domain, completed using reference TRBV7-2 and TRBJ2-1, is GAGVSQSPSNKVTEKGKDVELRCDPISGHTALYWYRQSLGQGLEFLIYFQGNSAPDKSGLPSDRFSAERTGGSVSTLTIQRTQQEDSAVYLCASSHPNLAVNNEQFFGPGTRLTVL.

The rearrangement joins TRBV4-2 to TRBJ2-7, with D perhaps matching TRBD1 (5 bases). The V gene lost 0 bases and the J gene lost 3 bases, with 18 bases spanning the gap. The CDR3 sequence is 17 residues long. Germline V gene lookup returns CDR1 LGHNA and CDR2 YNFKEQ. In DNA, the CDR3 is TGTGCCAGCAGCCAAGATATCACGCAGGGCGGTCGCTACGAGCAGTACTTC. Residues: CASSQDITQGGRYEQYF.

V is TRBV2 and J is TRBJ1-4; D gene uncertain. Germline V gene lookup returns CDR1 SNHLY and CDR2 FYNNEI. The CDR3 totals 13 residues. Between the trimmed V and J ends, which lost 11 bases and 8 bases, there was a span of 18 bases. CDR3 bases: TGTGCCGTTAGAGCTATCGGAGGGGAAAAACTGTTTTTT. It is translated as CAVRAIGGEKLFF.

The V call is TRBV29-1, the J call TRBJ1-1, with no clear D. The CDR3 is 13 amino acids. The V end was cut by 5 bases, the J end by 2 bases, with 12 bases between. The germline V gene has CDR1 SQVTM and CDR2 ANQGSEA. Here the CDR3 reads CSVFYSSNTEAFF. The CDR3 DNA follows: TGCAGCGTTTTTTACAGTTCCAACACTGAAGCTTTCTTT. Drawing the rest from reference TRBV29-1 and TRBJ1-1, the complete variable domain is SAVISQKPSRDICQRGTSLTIQCQVDSQVTMMFWYRQQPGQSLTLIATANQGSEATYESGFVIDKFPISRPNLTFSTLTVSNMSPEDSSIYLCSVFYSSNTEAFFGQGTRLTVV.

V gene TRBV11-1 combines with J gene TRBJ2-3; the match to TRBD2 covers 11 bases. V lost 5 bases and J lost 4; bases outside the gene matches: 8. There are 16 residues in the CDR3. The germline CDR1 and CDR2 sequences are SGHAT and FQDESV (reference sequence). The CDR3 DNA reads TGTGCCAGCAGCCTCCGGACTAGCGGGTTGGCAGATACGCAGTATTTT. Amino acids: CASSLRTSGLADTQYF.

This chain joins TRBV5-1 and TRBJ2-1; 8 bases line up with TRBD1. CDR3 length equals 13 residues. The V and J ends lost 3 bases and 7 bases, in that order; junction bases with no gene match: 3. CDR1 and CDR2 from the germline V gene are SGHRS and YFSETQ. In DNA form, the CDR3 reads TGCGCCAGCAGCTCCTACAGGGGGAATGAGCAGTTCTTC. Its translation: CASSSYRGNEQFF.

The rearrangement uses TRBV19 and TRBJ2-1, with D possibly matching TRBD1 (5 bases). V lost 6 bases and J 3 bases, leaving 15 bases between the germline ends. From germline, CDR1 is LNHDA and CDR2 SQIVND (reference sequence). The CDR3 extends over 15 amino acids. The CDR3 region is CASRITGDNYNEQFF. The CDR3 DNA follows: TGTGCCAGTAGAATAACAGGCGATAACTACAATGAGCAGTTCTTC.

This clone appeared a few times. The chain uses TRBV25-1 and TRBJ1-2; TRBD1 aligns across 9 bases. Trimming took 5 bases from V and 7 from J; bases not matched to a gene: 5. The CDR3 covers 13 residues. Germline CDR1 MGHDK, CDR2 SYGVNS. The CDR3 nucleotides read TGTGCCAGCAGTAAGGGACAGGGCACTGGCTACACCTTC. This encodes CASSKGQGTGYTF.

The chain employs TRBV29-1 and TRBJ2-7; D may be TRBD2 (5 bases). CDR1 is SQVTM, CDR2 ANQGSEA, per germline. V was pared by 4 bases and J by 5 bases, with 18 bases between. The CDR3 consists of 14 residues. CDR3 in DNA: TGCAGCGTTGGTCCGGGGTTCTTGGTCAACGAGCAGTACTTC. Protein sequence: CSVGPGFLVNEQYF.

The chain links TRBV3-1 (or the pseudogene TRBV3-2) to TRBJ1-2, with 10 bases matching TRBD1. CDR1 is LGHDT, CDR2 YNNKEL, per germline (reference sequence). CDR3 length equals 15 residues. J was trimmed by 6 bases and V by 4 bases; bases with no gene match: 8. CDR3 residues: CASSPVAGQGHGYTF. CDR3 in DNA: TGTGCCAGCAGCCCCGTCGCGGGACAGGGGCATGGCTACACCTTC.

The chain employs TRBV27 and TRBJ1-1; D gene unclear. Trimming shortened V by 2 bases and J by 5 bases, and 12 bases separated the two germline ends. The CDR3 totals 14 residues. Germline V gene data show CDR1 as MNHEY and CDR2 as SMNVEV (reference sequence). As DNA, the CDR3 is TGTGCCAGCAGTTTAAGCCAGACTTTAACTGAAGCTTTCTTT. Protein sequence: CASSLSQTLTEAFF.

The rearrangement joins TRBV28 to TRBJ1-2; D uncertain. This CDR3 contains 14 residues. V was pared by 6 bases and J by 8 bases, with 19 bases between. Germline-derived CDR1 and CDR2 are MDHEN and SYDVKM. The CDR3, as DNA: TGTGCCAGCAGCCTAGATTCGGTGGAGAGGGGCTACACCTTC. As protein: CASSLDSVERGYTF.

The gene calls are TRBV18 and TRBJ1-5, with D perhaps TRBD1 (5 bases). The CDR3 spans 15 residues. Germline V gene sequence: CDR1 KGHSH, CDR2 LQKENI. Trimming shortened V by 2 bases and J by 5 bases, and 13 bases separated the two germline ends. The CDR3 loop is CASSPLGGGDQPQHF. CDR3 sequence (DNA): TGTGCCAGCTCACCATTGGGGGGTGGCGATCAGCCCCAGCATTTT.

In this sample, this clone turned up a few times. This chain connects TRBV29-1 to TRBJ1-1; perhaps TRBD1 as D (6 bases). V lost 7 bases to trimming and J lost 0 bases, with 12 bases between them. The CDR3 sequence is 13 residues long. Germline lookup yields CDR1 SQVTM and CDR2 ANQGSEA. CDR3 sequence (DNA): TGCAGCGCGTCGACAGGTTTGAACACTGAAGCTTTCTTT. Amino acid sequence: CSASTGLNTEAFF.